The rows below give T cell receptor beta chains drawn from one sample of a study of Graves' ophthalmopathy and Graves' hyperthyroidism. TCRdb ran MiXCR on the multiplex PCR reads and lists one entry per CDR3 protein. The sample gives more than 550,000 distinct CDR3 sequences, approximately 39% of which show up once; around 3.3% is in the top ten. The sequenced sample was peripheral blood. The receptors come from an adult man with Graves' ophthalmopathy. Each CDR3 is given without its conserved first and last residue. The D gene is left open where the match is weak.

cdr3_aa v_call d_call j_call
SATTGTLALEKLF TRBV20-1 . TRBJ1-4
ASSEGGGYSTEAF TRBV25-1 . TRBJ1-1
SAQTSGTETQY TRBV20-1 TRBD2 TRBJ2-5
SVRAYEKLF TRBV29-1 . TRBJ1-4
ASSLLSGRLHEQC TRBV12-3/TRBV12-4 TRBD2 TRBJ2-7
ASSAFSEQY TRBV2 . TRBJ2-7
SVEGRTGEQF TRBV29-1 . TRBJ2-1
ASSDRGANEKLL TRBV2 TRBD1 TRBJ1-4
ASSKSAGAYEQY TRBV7-9 . TRBJ2-7
ASSPVGVPNEKLF TRBV5-5 . TRBJ1-4
SARVNFYGYT TRBV20-1 . TRBJ1-2
ASSPRDSNTEAF TRBV7-9 TRBD1 TRBJ1-1
ASSQELVNTGELF TRBV5-5 . TRBJ2-2
SVAPRLVIHEQF TRBV29-1 . TRBJ2-1
ASRKVPKLSSYNSPLH TRBV10-3 . TRBJ1-6
ASRPGQAGEKLF TRBV2 . TRBJ1-4
ASSLAQGNSYEQY TRBV5-1 TRBD1 TRBJ2-7
ASSLFASGRAAVYEQY TRBV11-1 TRBD2 TRBJ2-7
ASSYGPGRGLYEQY TRBV6-5 TRBD2 TRBJ2-7
ASSLRGPGGEKLF TRBV7-6 . TRBJ1-4
ASSQGPSGSSYEQY TRBV7-9 TRBD2 TRBJ2-7
SAGGRGQTQH TRBV20-1 TRBD1 TRBJ1-5
ASSTDRNSPLH TRBV7-3 . TRBJ1-6
ASSEQGWEQETQY TRBV2 . TRBJ2-5
ASSSAGLADEQY TRBV28 TRBD2 TRBJ2-7
ACSLGGSTEAF TRBV4-1 . TRBJ1-1
ASSLNRPDNSPLH TRBV7-8 . TRBJ1-6
ASSDYRGLNTEAF TRBV5-1 TRBD1 TRBJ1-1
SARGRTEGTNEKLF TRBV20-1 . TRBJ1-4
ASSQAQNQPQH TRBV4-2 . TRBJ1-5
ASSETGEPQH TRBV19 TRBD1 TRBJ1-5
ASSLARQGVRTGELF TRBV7-9 TRBD1 TRBJ2-2
SARVPLTENYGYT TRBV20-1 . TRBJ1-2
SARGTPHETQY TRBV20-1 . TRBJ2-5
SVEGTGTSNTEAF TRBV29-1 TRBD1 TRBJ1-1
ASSESGDGGQETQY TRBV25-1 TRBD2 TRBJ2-5
ASSLGHNEQF TRBV7-9 . TRBJ2-1
ASSLGYTLEMVKETQY TRBV7-9 . TRBJ2-5
ASSLTVYNSPLH TRBV4-2 . TRBJ1-6
ASSQGQGDYGHT TRBV2 TRBD1 TRBJ1-2
SVESTGAETQY TRBV29-1 TRBD1 TRBJ2-5
AISNGQGAYEQY TRBV10-3 TRBD1 TRBJ2-7
ASSPRAMNTEAF TRBV6-5 . TRBJ1-1
ASSVGIVGKLF TRBV9 . TRBJ1-4